These T cell receptor beta chains were read from a single sample in a study of blood T cell repertoires in COVID-19. TCRdb's copy holds only in-frame clones and misses some; the assay was immunoSEQ multiplex PCR. Of approximately 180,000 clones listed, roughly 90% were seen once; the top ten hold around 1.3%. Specimen: PBMCs or T cells enriched from blood (not recorded which). These receptors all come from a human donor with acute COVID-19. The donor label of this sample is uncertain. CDR3s include the opening cysteine and the closing phenylalanine or tryptophan. Fields, in order: V gene, J gene, CDR3 protein.

v_call: TRBV5-1; j_call: TRBJ1-5; cdr3_aa: CASSLGQGSNQPQHF
v_call: TRBV3-1/TRBV3-2; j_call: TRBJ2-7; cdr3_aa: CASSRGYEQYF
v_call: TRBV19; j_call: TRBJ1-5; cdr3_aa: CASSIDQVGVNQPQHF
v_call: TRBV7-2; j_call: TRBJ2-7; cdr3_aa: CASSLVGGGADEQYF
v_call: TRBV6-5; j_call: TRBJ1-2; cdr3_aa: CASSPRTGYGYTF
v_call: TRBV18; j_call: TRBJ1-3; cdr3_aa: CASSRGGAPGNTIYF
v_call: TRBV19; j_call: TRBJ1-3; cdr3_aa: CASSRDIGISGNTIYF
v_call: TRBV3-1/TRBV3-2; j_call: TRBJ2-5; cdr3_aa: CASSQDPSGGQGTQYF
v_call: TRBV6-5; j_call: TRBJ1-1; cdr3_aa: CASSPETGGASEAFF
v_call: TRBV5-4; j_call: TRBJ1-2; cdr3_aa: CASSQTGTYGYTF
v_call: TRBV5-5; j_call: TRBJ2-1; cdr3_aa: CASSSSVLAGGSYNEQFF
v_call: TRBV19; j_call: TRBJ2-1; cdr3_aa: CASSIGGDGNNEQFF
v_call: TRBV19; j_call: TRBJ1-1; cdr3_aa: CASSATGVTEAFF
v_call: TRBV2; j_call: TRBJ1-5; cdr3_aa: CASHKGKDDNQPQHF
v_call: TRBV11-1; j_call: TRBJ2-1; cdr3_aa: CASSLANYNEQFF
v_call: TRBV9; j_call: TRBJ2-3; cdr3_aa: CASSQSSSGASSSTDTQYF
v_call: TRBV6-5; j_call: TRBJ1-2; cdr3_aa: CASRRTGGGYTF
v_call: TRBV7-9; j_call: TRBJ2-5; cdr3_aa: CASSHTGQQETQYF
v_call: TRBV6-6; j_call: TRBJ1-6; cdr3_aa: CASSTRSTDSPLHF
v_call: TRBV7-9; j_call: TRBJ1-3; cdr3_aa: CASSPNPQSYYFSGNTIYF
v_call: TRBV19; j_call: TRBJ2-1; cdr3_aa: CASSVTGFAYNEQFF
v_call: TRBV27; j_call: TRBJ1-6; cdr3_aa: CASTPRTGNSPLHF
v_call: TRBV9; j_call: TRBJ1-6; cdr3_aa: CASSYPGGGTPNSPLHF
v_call: TRBV4-3; j_call: TRBJ1-3; cdr3_aa: CASSPALDRDRNTIYF
v_call: TRBV28; j_call: TRBJ1-2; cdr3_aa: CASILSQGSHGYTF
v_call: TRBV5-6; j_call: TRBJ1-2; cdr3_aa: CASSLMDWDPLGYTF
v_call: TRBV11-2; j_call: TRBJ1-1; cdr3_aa: CASSSDYHRQGVAFF